The next 21 T cell receptor beta chains were all read from a single sample in a study of blood T cells in healthy people across ages. Using a J-beta primer mix together with a sample-barcoded 5' primer, a second PCR was run for roughly 7 to 12 cycles. TCRdb processed the 5' RACE reads anew with MiXCR; each CDR3 protein has one entry. This sample has fewer than 1,200,000 distinct CDR3 sequences, with 20% to 25% found just once. The same data also contributed to another study, on T cells of mothers and their children.

Sequenced: blood. Every receptor here comes from a girl aged 2-10 years in good health.

This rearrangement joins TRBV4-1 to TRBJ2-1; TRBD2 matches at 9 bases. Germline assignment: CDR1 MGHRA and CDR2 YSYEKL. This CDR3 contains 14 residues. Germline trimming cut 3 bases from V and 8 bases from J; bases unmatched to any gene: 5. Written as DNA, the CDR3 is TGCGCCAGCAGCCACGGGACTAGCTCAGATGAGCAGTTCTTC. It is translated as CASSHGTSSDEQFF.

This sequence joins TRBV20-1 and TRBJ2-3; tentatively, D is TRBD2 (5 bases). The CDR3 runs to 15 residues. CDR1 and CDR2 (germline): DFQATT, SNEGSKA (reference sequence). The V and J ends lost 4 bases and 3 bases respectively, with 17 bases between them. CDR3 nucleotides: TGCAGTGCTATGCCGCCTAGCTTTCTTACAGATACGCAGTATTTT. Translating it yields CSAMPPSFLTDTQYF.

This sequence joins TRBV28 and TRBJ1-1; TRBD1 is a possible D gene (6 bases). CDR1 and CDR2 from the germline V gene are MDHEN and SYDVKM. The CDR3 sequence is 14 residues long. V lost 7 bases and J 5 bases, leaving 17 bases between the germline ends. CDR3 sequence: CASIPPEGGTEAFF. The CDR3 DNA is TGTGCCAGCATCCCCCCCGAAGGGGGTACTGAAGCTTTCTTT.

This clonotype came up many times. This chain joins TRBV6-5 and TRBJ1-5; D gene ambiguous. CDR1 and CDR2 (germline): MNHEY, SVGAGI. The V end lost 3 bases, the J end lost 6 bases, and 0 bases lay between the germline ends. This CDR3 is built from 10 residues. CDR3 in amino acids: CASSYQPQHF. The DNA of the CDR3 is TGTGCCAGCAGTTATCAGCCCCAGCATTTT.

This clonotype was found a few times. The chain carries TRBV5-1 and TRBJ2-5; 8 bases are shared with TRBD2. The J call may be incorrect, as the DNA end agrees better with TRBJ2-1. This CDR3 is built from 16 residues. Germline loops: CDR1 SGHRS, CDR2 YFSETQ. CDR3 nucleotides: TGCGCCAGCAGCATTCTCGGAGCGGGAGCAGGCAATGAGCAGTTCTTC. Translation: CASSILGAGAGNEQFF.

This chain joins TRBV6-2 or TRBV6-3 and TRBJ2-2; D possibly matches TRBD1 or TRBD2 (6 bases each). The ends were cut back, 5 bases at V and 6 bases at J, with 13 bases in the middle. The CDR3 totals 14 residues. CDR1 is MNHEY, CDR2 SVGEGT, per germline. CDR3 sequence (DNA): TGTGCCAGCAGTACGAGAAGGGGGGCCGGGGAGCTGTTTTTT. Protein: CASSTRRGAGELFF.

The J gene is TRBJ1-2, the V gene TRBV7-2; TRBD1 is a possible D gene (5 bases). This CDR3 has 14 amino acids. Germline CDR1 is SGHTA and CDR2 is FQGNSA. The germline V and J ends were trimmed by 2 bases and 4 bases, with 11 bases remaining between them. The CDR3 nucleotides read TGTGCCAGCAGCTTACCAGGGTGGGGCTATGGCTACACCTTC. Protein sequence: CASSLPGWGYGYTF. The entire variable domain, with the rest obtained from reference TRBV7-2 and TRBJ1-2, is as follows: GAGVSQSPSNKVTEKGKDVELRCDPISGHTALYWYRQSLGQGLEFLIYFQGNSAPDKSGLPSDRFSAERTGGSVSTLTIQRTQQEDSAVYLCASSLPGWGYGYTFGSGTRLTVV.

The rearrangement uses TRBV10-3 and TRBJ2-1, with D perhaps matching TRBD1 (6 bases). Germline values: CDR1 ENHRY, CDR2 SYGVKD. V was shortened by 0 bases and J by 0 bases, with 9 bases between the two germline ends. This CDR3 spans 16 amino acids. The CDR3 spells CAISESQGSSYNEQFF. The CDR3 DNA reads TGTGCCATCAGTGAGTCCCAGGGGAGCTCCTACAATGAGCAGTTCTTC.

This clonotype was detected only a few times. The DNA for the CDR3 is TGTGCCAGCAGCGTAGAGCCAGCGGGGGGCCACTATACCTACAATGAGCAGTTCTTC. Translated, it gives CASSVEPAGGHYTYNEQFF. This chain links TRBV9 with TRBJ2-1; 9 bases line up with TRBD2. Germline-derived CDR1 and CDR2 are SGDLS and YYNGEE. There are 19 residues in the CDR3. V lost 0 bases to trimming and J lost 2 bases; unmatched junction nucleotides: 12.

This CDR3 reads CASSINSGKLFF. CDR3 nucleotides: TGTGCCAGCAGCATAAACAGCGGAAAACTGTTTTTT. This chain uses TRBV7-2 with TRBJ1-4; D is undetermined. Germline values: CDR1 SGHTA, CDR2 FQGNSA. The V gene lost 5 bases and the J gene lost 10 bases, with 11 bases spanning the gap. The CDR3 length is 12 residues.

This chain links TRBV7-8 with TRBJ2-1; 7 positions match TRBD2. Matching the DNA end better, TRBJ2-7 makes the J call doubtful. Germline V gene lookup returns CDR1 SGHVS and CDR2 FQNEAQ. The CDR3 has 15 residues. CDR3 loop: CASSLAASGTYEQYF. CDR3 DNA sequence: TGTGCCAGCAGCTTAGCTGCTAGCGGAACCTACGAGCAGTACTTC.

This clonotype was observed a handful of times. The chain has TRBV20-1 and TRBJ2-1, with 11 bases identical to TRBD2. From germline, CDR1 is DFQATT and CDR2 SNEGSKA (reference sequence). The CDR3 runs 16 residues. J lost 4 bases, V lost 6 bases, and 11 bases had no gene match. Written as DNA, the CDR3 is TGCAGTGCCAGCGTAGCGGGGGGGCATGAATACAATGAGCAGTTCTTC. It translates to CSASVAGGHEYNEQFF.

This clonotype was seen a few times. This chain links TRBV29-1 with TRBJ2-3, with D possibly called TRBD1 or TRBD2 (5 bases each). The germline V gene encodes CDR1 SQVTM and CDR2 ANQGSEA. This CDR3 is 14 amino acids long. V was shortened by 1 base and J by 5 bases, with 13 bases between the two germline ends. CDR3 amino acids: CSVEGHGDGDTQYF. Written as DNA, the CDR3 is TGCAGCGTTGAAGGGCACGGGGACGGAGATACGCAGTATTTT.

This clonotype was seen more than once but under ten times. This chain links TRBV7-3 with TRBJ2-1; the match to TRBD2 covers 12 bases. Germline V lookup: CDR1 SGHTA, CDR2 FQGTGA. This CDR3 has 16 amino acids. Trimming took 4 bases from V and 7 from J; bases not matched to a gene: 8. CDR3 nucleotide sequence: TGTGCCAGCAGCTCGCTAGCGGGAGGGGTACTGAATGAGCAGTTCTTC. It is translated as CASSSLAGGVLNEQFF.

The chain has TRBV15 and TRBJ1-1, with 7 bases matching TRBD1. This CDR3 comprises 15 residues. V was pared by 2 bases and J by 5 bases, with 8 bases of the junction left unmatched. Germline loops: CDR1 LNHNV, CDR2 YYDKDF (reference sequence). The CDR3 here is CATSRSRQGGTEAFF. The CDR3 DNA follows: TGTGCCACCAGCAGATCTAGACAGGGTGGGACTGAAGCTTTCTTT. Full variable domain (outside the CDR3, taken from reference TRBV15 and TRBJ1-1): DAMVIQNPRYQVTQFGKPVTLSCSQTLNHNVMYWYQQKSSQAPKLLFHYYDKDFNNEADTPDNFQSRRPNTSFCFLDIRSPGLGDTAMYLCATSRSRQGGTEAFFGQGTRLTVV.

This rearrangement joins TRBV20-1 to TRBJ2-1; D may be TRBD1 (5 bases). Germline V gene lookup returns CDR1 DFQATT and CDR2 SNEGSKA (reference sequence). This CDR3 is built from 13 residues. V gave up 7 bases and J gave up 2 bases, with 12 bases separating them. The CDR3 DNA reads TGCAGTGGGTCCAGGGCCACCTACAATGAGCAGTTCTTC. Its translation is CSGSRATYNEQFF.

The chain uses TRBV7-9 and TRBJ1-4, with D uncertain. V lost 1 base and J 8 bases, leaving 11 bases between the germline ends. The CDR3 extends over 14 amino acids. CDR1 and CDR2 from the germline V gene are SEHNR and FQNEAQ (reference sequence). The CDR3 region is CASSLGGVQEKLFF. CDR3 bases: TGTGCCAGCAGCTTAGGTGGGGTCCAGGAAAAACTGTTTTTT.

The CDR3 here is CASSPGHLNTEAFF. The CDR3 DNA is TGTGCCAGCAGTCCGGGACACCTGAACACTGAAGCTTTCTTT. The rearrangement links TRBV5-6 to TRBJ1-1; tentative D call: TRBD1 (6 bases). In germline, CDR1 is SGHDT, CDR2 YYEEEE. Trimming cost V 5 bases and J 0 bases, with 11 bases left between them. CDR3 length: 14 amino acids.

This chain joins TRBV29-1 and TRBJ1-2; 9 nucleotides agree with TRBD1. This CDR3 is built from 13 residues. V was clipped by 8 bases and J by 1 base; unmatched bases: 5. Per germline, CDR1 SQVTM and CDR2 ANQGSEA. CDR3 in amino acids: CSTWTGDNYGYTF. CDR3 nucleotide sequence: TGCAGCACTTGGACAGGGGATAACTATGGCTACACCTTC.

The chain carries TRBV6-1 and TRBJ2-5; D uncertain. The germline CDR1 and CDR2 sequences are MNHNS and SASEGT. The V end lost 2 bases, the J end lost 4 bases, and 8 bases lay between the germline ends. The length of the CDR3 is 13 residues. In DNA, the CDR3 is TGTGCCAGCAGTGAAAGGGTGGGAGAGACCCAGTACTTC. It is translated as CASSERVGETQYF.

This clonotype has a handful of counts. The chain employs TRBV7-2 and TRBJ2-5, with 9 positions matching TRBD2. This CDR3 has 16 amino acids. The germline V gene has CDR1 SGHTA and CDR2 FQGNSA. Losses at the gene ends were 0 bases for V and 3 bases for J; bases not matched to a gene: 5. CDR3 amino acids: CASSLASGGPKETQYF. The CDR3 DNA sequence: TGTGCCAGCAGCTTAGCTAGCGGGGGTCCCAAAGAGACCCAGTACTTC.